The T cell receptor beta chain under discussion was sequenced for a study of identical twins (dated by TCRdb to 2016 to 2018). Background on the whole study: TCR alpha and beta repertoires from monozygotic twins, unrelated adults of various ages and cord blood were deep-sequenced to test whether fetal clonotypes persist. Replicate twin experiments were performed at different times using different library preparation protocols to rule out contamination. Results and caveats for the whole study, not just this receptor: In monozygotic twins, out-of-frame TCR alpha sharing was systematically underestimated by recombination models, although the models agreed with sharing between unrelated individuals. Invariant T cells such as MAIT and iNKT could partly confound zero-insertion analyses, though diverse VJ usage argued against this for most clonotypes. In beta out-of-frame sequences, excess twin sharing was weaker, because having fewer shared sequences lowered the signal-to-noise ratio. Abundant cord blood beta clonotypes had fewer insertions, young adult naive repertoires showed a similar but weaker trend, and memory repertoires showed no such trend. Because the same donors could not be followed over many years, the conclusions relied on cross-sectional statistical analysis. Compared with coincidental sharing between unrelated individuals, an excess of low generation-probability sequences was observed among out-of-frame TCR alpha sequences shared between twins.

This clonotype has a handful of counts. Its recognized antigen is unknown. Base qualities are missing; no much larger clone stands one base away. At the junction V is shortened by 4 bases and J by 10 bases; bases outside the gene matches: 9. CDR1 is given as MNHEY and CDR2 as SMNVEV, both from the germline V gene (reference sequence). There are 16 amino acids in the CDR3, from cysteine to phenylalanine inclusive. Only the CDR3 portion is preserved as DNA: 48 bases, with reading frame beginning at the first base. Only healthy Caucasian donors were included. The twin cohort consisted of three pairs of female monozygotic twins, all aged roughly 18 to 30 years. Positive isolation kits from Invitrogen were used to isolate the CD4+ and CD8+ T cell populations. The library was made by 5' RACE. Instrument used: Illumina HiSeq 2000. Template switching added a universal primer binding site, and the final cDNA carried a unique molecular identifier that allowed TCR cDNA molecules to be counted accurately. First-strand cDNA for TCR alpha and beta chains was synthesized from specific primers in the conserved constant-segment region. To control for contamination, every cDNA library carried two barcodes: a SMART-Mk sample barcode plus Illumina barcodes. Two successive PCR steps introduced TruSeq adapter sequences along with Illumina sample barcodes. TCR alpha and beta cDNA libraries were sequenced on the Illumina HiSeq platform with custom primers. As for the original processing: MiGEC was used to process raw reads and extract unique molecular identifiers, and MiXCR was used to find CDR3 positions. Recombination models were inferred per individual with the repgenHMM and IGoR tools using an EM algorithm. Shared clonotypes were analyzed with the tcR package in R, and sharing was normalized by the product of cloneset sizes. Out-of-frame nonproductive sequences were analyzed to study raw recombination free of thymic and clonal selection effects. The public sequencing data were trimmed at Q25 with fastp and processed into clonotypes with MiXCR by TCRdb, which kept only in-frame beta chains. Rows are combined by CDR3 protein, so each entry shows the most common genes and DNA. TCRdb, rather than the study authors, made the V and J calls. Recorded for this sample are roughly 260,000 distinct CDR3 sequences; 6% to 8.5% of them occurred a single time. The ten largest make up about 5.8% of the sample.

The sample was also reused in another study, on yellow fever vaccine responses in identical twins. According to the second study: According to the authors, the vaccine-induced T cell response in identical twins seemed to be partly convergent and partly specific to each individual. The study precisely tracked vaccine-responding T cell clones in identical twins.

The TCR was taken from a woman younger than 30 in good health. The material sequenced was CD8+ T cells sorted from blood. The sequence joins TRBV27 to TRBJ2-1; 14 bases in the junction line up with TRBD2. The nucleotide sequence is TGTGCCAGCAGTTCGCTGACTAGCGGGGGGGCGGGGGAGCAGTTCTTC. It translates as CASSSLTSGGAGEQFF.